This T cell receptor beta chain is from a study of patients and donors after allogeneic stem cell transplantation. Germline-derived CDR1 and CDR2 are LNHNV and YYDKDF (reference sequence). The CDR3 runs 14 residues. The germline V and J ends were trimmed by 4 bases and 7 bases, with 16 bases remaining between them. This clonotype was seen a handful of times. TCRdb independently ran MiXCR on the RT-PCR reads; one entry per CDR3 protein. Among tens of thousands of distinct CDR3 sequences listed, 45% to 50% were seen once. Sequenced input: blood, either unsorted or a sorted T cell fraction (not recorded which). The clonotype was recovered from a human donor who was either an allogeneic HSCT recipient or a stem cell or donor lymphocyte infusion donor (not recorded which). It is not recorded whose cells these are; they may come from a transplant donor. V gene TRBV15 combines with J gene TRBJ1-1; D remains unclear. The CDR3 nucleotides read TGTGCCACCAGCAAGCCCCTCGAGCAGATTGAAGCTTTCTTT. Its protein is CATSKPLEQIEAFF.